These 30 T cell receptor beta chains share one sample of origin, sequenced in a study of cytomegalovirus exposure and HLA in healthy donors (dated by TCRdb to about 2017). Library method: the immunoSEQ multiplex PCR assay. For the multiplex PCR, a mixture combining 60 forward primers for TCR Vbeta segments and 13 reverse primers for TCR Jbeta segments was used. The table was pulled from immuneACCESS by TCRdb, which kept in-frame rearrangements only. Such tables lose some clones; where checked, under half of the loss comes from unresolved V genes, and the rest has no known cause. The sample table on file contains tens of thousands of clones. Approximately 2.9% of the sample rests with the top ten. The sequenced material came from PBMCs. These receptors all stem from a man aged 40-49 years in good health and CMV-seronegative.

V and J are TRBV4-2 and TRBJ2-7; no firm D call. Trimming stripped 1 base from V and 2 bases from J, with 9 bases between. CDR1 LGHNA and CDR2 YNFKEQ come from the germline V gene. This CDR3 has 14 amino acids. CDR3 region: CASSQVDKAYEQYF. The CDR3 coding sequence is TGTGCCAGCAGCCAAGTCGACAAGGCCTACGAGCAGTACTTC.

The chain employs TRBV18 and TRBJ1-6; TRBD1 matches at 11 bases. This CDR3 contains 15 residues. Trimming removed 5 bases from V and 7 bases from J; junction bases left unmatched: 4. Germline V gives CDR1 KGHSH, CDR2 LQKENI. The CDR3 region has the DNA TGTGCCAGCTCAACCGGGACAGGGGGAAATTCACCCCTCCACTTT. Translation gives CASSTGTGGNSPLHF.

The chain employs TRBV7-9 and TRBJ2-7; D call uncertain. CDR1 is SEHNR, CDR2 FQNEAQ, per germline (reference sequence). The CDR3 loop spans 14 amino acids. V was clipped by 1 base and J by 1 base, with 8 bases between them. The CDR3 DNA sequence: TGTGCCAGCAGCTTAGTTAGTCGGTCCTACGAGCAGTACTTC. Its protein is CASSLVSRSYEQYF.

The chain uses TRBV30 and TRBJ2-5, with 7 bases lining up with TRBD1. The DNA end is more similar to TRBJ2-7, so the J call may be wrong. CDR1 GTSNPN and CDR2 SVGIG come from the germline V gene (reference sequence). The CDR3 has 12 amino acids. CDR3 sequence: CAWTGQAYEQYF. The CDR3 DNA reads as TGTGCCTGGACCGGACAGGCCTACGAGCAGTACTTC.

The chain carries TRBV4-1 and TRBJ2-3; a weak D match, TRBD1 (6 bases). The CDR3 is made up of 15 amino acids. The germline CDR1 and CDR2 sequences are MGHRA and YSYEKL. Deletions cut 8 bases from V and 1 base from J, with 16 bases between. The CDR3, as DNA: TGCGCCAGCCGCAATAACAGGGACGGCACAGATACGCAGTATTTT. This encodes CASRNNRDGTDTQYF.

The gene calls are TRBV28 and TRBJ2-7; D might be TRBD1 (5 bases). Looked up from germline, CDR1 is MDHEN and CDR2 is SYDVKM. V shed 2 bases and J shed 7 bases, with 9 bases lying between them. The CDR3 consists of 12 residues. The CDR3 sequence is CASSLGAWEQYF. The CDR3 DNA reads TGTGCCAGCAGTTTAGGGGCGTGGGAGCAGTACTTC.

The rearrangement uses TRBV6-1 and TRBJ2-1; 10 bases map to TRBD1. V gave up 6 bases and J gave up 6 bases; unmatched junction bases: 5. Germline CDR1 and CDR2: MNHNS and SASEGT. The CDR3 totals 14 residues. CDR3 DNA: TGTGCCAGCAGATGGGACAGGGGTGCCAATGAGCAGTTCTTC. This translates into CASRWDRGANEQFF.

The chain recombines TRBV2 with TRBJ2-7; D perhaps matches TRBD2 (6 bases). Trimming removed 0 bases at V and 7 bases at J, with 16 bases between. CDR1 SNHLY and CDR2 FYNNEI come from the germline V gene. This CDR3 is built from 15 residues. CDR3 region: CASSEARLGLQEQYF. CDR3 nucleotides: TGTGCCAGCAGTGAAGCGCGTCTGGGACTTCAAGAGCAGTACTTC. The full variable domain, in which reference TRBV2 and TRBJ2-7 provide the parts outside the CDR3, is EPEVTQTPSHQVTQMGQEVILRCVPISNHLYFYWYRQILGQKVEFLVSFYNNEISEKSEIFDDQFSVERPDGSNFTLKIRSTKLEDSAMYFCASSEARLGLQEQYFGPGTRLTVT.

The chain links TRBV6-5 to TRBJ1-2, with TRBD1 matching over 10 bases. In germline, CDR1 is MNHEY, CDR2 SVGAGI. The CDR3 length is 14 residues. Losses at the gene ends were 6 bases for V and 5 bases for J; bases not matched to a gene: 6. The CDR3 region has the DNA TGTGCCAGCAGCTCCTCGGACAGGGGGTATGGCTACACCTTC. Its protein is CASSSSDRGYGYTF.

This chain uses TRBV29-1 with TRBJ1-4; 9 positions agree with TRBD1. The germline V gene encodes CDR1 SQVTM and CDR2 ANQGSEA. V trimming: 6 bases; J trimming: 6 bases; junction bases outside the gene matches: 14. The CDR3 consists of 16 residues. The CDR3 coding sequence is TGCAGCGTCGAGGCCGGGACAGGGTGGAATGATGAAAAACTGTTTTTT. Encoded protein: CSVEAGTGWNDEKLFF. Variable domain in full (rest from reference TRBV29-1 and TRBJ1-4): SAVISQKPSRDICQRGTSLTIQCQVDSQVTMMFWYRQQPGQSLTLIATANQGSEATYESGFVIDKFPISRPNLTFSTLTVSNMSPEDSSIYLCSVEAGTGWNDEKLFFGSGTQLSVL.

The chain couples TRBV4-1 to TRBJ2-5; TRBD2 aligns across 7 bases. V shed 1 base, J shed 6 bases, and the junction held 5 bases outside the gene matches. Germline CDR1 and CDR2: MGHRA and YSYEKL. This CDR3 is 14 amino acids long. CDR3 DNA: TGCGCCAGCAGCCAAGCGGGGGGAGATAAGACCCAGTACTTC. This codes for CASSQAGGDKTQYF.

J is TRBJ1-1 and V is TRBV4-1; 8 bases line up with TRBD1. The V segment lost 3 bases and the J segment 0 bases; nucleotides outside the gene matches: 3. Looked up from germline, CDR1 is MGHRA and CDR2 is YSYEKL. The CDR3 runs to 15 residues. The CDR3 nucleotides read TGCGCCAGCAGCCAGGGACAGGTAATGAACACTGAAGCTTTCTTT. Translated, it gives CASSQGQVMNTEAFF.

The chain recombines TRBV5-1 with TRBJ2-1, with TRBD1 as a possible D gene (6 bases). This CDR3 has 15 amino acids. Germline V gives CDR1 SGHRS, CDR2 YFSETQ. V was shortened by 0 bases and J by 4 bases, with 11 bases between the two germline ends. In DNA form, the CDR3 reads TGCGCCAGCAGCTTGGCCGGACAGCCGTACAATGAGCAGTTCTTC. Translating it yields CASSLAGQPYNEQFF.

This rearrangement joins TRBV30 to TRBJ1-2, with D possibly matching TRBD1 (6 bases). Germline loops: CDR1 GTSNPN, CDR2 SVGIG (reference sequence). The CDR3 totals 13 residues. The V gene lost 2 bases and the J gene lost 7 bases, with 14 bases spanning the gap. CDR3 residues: CAWSNTGPSGYTF. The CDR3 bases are TGTGCCTGGAGTAATACAGGGCCCTCTGGCTACACCTTC.

CDR3 amino acids: CASSDSGDRGYEQYF. The CDR3 region has the DNA TGTGCCAGCAGTGACTCGGGAGACAGGGGCTACGAGCAGTACTTC. The J gene is TRBJ2-7, the V gene TRBV6-4; 8 bases fit TRBD1. Germline loops: CDR1 MRHNA, CDR2 SNTAGT. V lost 0 bases and J lost 3; bases outside the gene matches: 4. The CDR3 runs to 15 residues.

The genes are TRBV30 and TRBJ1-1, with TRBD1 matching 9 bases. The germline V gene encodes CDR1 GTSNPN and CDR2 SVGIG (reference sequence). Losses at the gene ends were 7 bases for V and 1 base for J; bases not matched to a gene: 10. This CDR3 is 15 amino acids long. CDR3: CAFGTGHIGNTEAFF. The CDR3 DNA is TGTGCCTTCGGGACAGGGCATATCGGGAACACTGAAGCTTTCTTT. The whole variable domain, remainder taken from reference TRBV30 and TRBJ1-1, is SQTIHQWPATLVQPVGSPLSLECTVEGTSNPNLYWYRQAAGRGLQLLFYSVGIGQISSEVPQNLSASRPQDRQFILSSKKLLLSDSGFYLCAFGTGHIGNTEAFFGQGTRLTVV.

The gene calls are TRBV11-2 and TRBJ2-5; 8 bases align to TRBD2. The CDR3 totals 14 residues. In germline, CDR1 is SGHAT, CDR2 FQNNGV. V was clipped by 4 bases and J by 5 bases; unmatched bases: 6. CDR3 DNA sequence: TGTGCCAGCAGCTCAACGGGAGGGTTCGAGACCCAGTACTTC. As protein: CASSSTGGFETQYF.

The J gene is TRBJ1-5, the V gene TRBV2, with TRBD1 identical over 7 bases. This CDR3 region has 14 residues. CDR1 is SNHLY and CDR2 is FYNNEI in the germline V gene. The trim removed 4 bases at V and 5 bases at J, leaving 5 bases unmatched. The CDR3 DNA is TGTGCCAGCAGTGGCAGAGACAGGGATCAGCCCCAGCATTTT. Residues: CASSGRDRDQPQHF.

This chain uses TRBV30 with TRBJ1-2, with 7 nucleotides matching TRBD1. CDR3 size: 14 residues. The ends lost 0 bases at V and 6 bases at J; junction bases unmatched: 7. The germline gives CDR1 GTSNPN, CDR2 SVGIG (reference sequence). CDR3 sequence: CAWSVRRQGDGYTF. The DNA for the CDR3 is TGTGCCTGGAGTGTAAGGAGACAGGGTGATGGCTACACCTTC.

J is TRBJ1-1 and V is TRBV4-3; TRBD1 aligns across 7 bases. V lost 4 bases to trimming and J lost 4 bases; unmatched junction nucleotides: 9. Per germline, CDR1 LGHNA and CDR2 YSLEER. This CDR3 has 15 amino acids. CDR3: CASSLTQGYGTEAFF. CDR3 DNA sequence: TGCGCCAGCAGCCTGACACAGGGGTATGGCACTGAAGCTTTCTTT.

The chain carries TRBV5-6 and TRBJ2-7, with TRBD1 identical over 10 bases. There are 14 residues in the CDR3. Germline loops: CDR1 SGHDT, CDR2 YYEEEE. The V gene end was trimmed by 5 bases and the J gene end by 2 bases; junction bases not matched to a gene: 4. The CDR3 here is CASSDDRGPYEQYF. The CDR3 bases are TGTGCCAGCAGTGACGACAGGGGGCCCTACGAGCAGTACTTC.

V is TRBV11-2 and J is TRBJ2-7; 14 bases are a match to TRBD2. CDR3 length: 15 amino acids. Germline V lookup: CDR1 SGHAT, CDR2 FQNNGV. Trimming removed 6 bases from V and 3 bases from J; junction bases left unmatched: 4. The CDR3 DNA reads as TGTGCCAGCAGTTCCGGGACTAGCGGGGGCTACGAGCAGTACTTC. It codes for CASSSGTSGGYEQYF.

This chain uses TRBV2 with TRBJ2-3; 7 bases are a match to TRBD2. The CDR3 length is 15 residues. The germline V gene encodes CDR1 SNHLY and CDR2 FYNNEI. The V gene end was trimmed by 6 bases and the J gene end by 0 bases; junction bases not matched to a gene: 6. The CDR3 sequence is CASSPSGLSTDTQYF. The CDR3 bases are TGTGCCAGCAGCCCTTCGGGACTAAGCACAGATACGCAGTATTTT.

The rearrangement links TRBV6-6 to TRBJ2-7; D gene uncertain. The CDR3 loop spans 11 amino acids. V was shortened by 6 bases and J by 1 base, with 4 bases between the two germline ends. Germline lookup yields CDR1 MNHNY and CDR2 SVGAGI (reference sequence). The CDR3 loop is CASSQSYEQYF. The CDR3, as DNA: TGTGCCAGCAGCCAATCCTACGAGCAGTACTTC.

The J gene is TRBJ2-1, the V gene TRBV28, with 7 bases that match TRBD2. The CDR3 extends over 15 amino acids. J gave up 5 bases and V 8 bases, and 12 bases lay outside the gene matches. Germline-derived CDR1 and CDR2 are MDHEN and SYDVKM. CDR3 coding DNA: TGTGCCAGCCTACTTCGGGGAGCGGGGAACAATGAGCAGTTCTTC. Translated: CASLLRGAGNNEQFF.

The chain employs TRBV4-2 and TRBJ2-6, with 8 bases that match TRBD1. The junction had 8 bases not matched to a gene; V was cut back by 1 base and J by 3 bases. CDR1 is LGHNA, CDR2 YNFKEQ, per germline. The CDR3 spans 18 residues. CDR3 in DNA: TGTGCCAGCAGCCAAGTCCAGGGCAGGGGGCTTGGGGCCAACGTCCTGACTTTC. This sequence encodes CASSQVQGRGLGANVLTF.

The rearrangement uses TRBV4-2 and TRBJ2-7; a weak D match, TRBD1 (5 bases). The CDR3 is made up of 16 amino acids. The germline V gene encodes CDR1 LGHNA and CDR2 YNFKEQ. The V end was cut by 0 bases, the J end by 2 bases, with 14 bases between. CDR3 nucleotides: TGTGCCAGCAGCCAAGATCGGGCAGGGCGCGCCTACGAGCAGTACTTC. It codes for CASSQDRAGRAYEQYF.

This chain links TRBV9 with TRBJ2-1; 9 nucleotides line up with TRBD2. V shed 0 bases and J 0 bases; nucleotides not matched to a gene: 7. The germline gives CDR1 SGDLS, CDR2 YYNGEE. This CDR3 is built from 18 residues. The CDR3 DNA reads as TGTGCCAGCAGCGTAGGGAGCGGGGGGCGATACTCCTACAATGAGCAGTTCTTC. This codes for CASSVGSGGRYSYNEQFF.

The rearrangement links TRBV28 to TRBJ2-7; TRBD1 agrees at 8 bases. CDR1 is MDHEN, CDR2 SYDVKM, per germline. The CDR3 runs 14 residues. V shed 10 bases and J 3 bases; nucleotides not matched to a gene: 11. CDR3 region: CATRDRDRYYEQYF. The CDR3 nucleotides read TGTGCCACCCGCGACCGGGACAGGTACTACGAGCAGTACTTC.

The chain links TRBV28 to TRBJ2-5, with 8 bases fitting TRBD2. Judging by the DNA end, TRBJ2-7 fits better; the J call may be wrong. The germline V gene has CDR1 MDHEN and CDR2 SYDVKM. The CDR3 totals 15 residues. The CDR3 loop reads CASTRGGDVLYEQYF. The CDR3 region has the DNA TGTGCCAGCACCCGGGGGGGGGACGTCCTCTACGAGCAGTACTTC.